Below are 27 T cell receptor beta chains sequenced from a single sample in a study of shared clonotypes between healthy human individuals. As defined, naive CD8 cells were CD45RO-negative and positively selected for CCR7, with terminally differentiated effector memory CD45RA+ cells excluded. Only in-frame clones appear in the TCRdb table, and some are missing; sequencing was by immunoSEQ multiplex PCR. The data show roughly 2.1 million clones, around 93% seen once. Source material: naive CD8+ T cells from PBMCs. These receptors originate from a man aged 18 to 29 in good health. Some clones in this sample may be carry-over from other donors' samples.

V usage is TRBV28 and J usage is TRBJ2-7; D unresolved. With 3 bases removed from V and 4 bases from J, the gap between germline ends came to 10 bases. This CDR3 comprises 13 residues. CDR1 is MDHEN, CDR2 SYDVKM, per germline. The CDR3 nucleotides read TGTGCCAGCAGTTTTAATTTCGGATACGAGCAGTACTTC. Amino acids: CASSFNFGYEQYF.

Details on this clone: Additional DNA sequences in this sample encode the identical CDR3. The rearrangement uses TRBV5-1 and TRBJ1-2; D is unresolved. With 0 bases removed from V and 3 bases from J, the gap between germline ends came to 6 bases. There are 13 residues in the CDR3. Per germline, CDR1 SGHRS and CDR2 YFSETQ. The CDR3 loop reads CASSLGRDYGYTF. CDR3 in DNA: TGCGCCAGCAGCTTGGGCCGAGACTATGGCTACACCTTC. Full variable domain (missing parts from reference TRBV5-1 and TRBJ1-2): KAGVTQTPRYLIKTRGQQVTLSCSPISGHRSVSWYQQTPGQGLQFLFEYFSETQRNKGNFPGRFSGRQFSNSRSEMNVSTLELGDSALYLCASSLGRDYGYTFGSGTRLTVV.

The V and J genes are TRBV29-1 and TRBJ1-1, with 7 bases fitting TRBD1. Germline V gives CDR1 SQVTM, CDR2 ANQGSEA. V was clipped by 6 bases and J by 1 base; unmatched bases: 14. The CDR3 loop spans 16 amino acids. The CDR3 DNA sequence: TGCAGCGTGGAGGACAGGCCCGGTATAGCGAACACTGAAGCTTTCTTT. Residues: CSVEDRPGIANTEAFF.

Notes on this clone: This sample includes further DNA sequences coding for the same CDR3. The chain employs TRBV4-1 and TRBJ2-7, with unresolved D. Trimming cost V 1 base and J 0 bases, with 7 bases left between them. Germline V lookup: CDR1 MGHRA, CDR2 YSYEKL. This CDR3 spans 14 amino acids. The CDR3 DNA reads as TGCGCCAGCAGCCAAGTTGGGTACTCCTACGAGCAGTACTTC. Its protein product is CASSQVGYSYEQYF.

The CDR3 protein is CASSLVGQGLNQPQHF. The CDR3 DNA is TGTGCCAGCAGCTTAGTAGGTCAGGGTCTCAATCAGCCCCAGCATTTT. The genes are TRBV7-2 and TRBJ1-5; the D gene is possibly TRBD1 (5 bases). This CDR3 comprises 16 residues. The ends were cut back, 1 base at V and 3 bases at J, with 13 bases in the middle. Germline V gives CDR1 SGHTA, CDR2 FQGNSA.

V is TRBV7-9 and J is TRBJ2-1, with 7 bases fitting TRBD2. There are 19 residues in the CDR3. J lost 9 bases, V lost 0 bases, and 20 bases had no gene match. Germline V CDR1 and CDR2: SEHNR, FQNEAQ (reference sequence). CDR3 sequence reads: CASSLAGGSSLRTWGEQFF. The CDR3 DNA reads TGTGCCAGCAGCTTAGCCGGCGGGAGCTCTCTCCGGACCTGGGGTGAGCAGTTCTTC.

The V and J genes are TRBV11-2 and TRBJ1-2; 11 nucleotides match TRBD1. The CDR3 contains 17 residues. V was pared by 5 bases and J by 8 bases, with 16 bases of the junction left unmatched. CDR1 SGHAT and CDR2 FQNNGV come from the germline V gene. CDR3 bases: TGTGCCAGCAGCCACACAACCTGGGGGACAGGGGGATCGGGCTACACCTTC. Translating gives CASSHTTWGTGGSGYTF.

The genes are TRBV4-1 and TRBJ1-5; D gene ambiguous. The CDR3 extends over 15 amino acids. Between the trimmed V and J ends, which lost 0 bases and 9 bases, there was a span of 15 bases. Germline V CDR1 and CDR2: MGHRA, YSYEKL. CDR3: CASSQDGIARGPQHF. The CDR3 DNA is TGCGCCAGCAGCCAAGATGGTATAGCCCGAGGGCCCCAGCATTTT.

The DNA for the CDR3 is TGCAGCGTCGGAGGCGGGAAGTCCTACGAGCAGTACTTC. Its protein is CSVGGGKSYEQYF. The chain links TRBV29-1 to TRBJ2-7, with D perhaps TRBD2 (6 bases). Trimming shortened V by 6 bases and J by 1 base, and 13 bases separated the two germline ends. Germline V gene data show CDR1 as SQVTM and CDR2 as ANQGSEA. This CDR3 contains 13 residues.

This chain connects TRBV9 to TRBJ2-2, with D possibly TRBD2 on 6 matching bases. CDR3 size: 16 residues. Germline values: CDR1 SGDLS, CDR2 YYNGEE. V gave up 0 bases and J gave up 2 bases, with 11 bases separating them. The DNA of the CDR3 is TGTGCCAGCAGCGTAGTGGGGACTCTCAACACCGGGGAGCTGTTTTTT. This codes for CASSVVGTLNTGELFF.

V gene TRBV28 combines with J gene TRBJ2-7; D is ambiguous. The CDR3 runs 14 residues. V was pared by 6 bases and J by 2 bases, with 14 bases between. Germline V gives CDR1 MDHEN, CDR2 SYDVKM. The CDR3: CASSRARSPYEQYF. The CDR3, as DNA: TGTGCCAGCAGCCGGGCCAGGTCCCCCTACGAGCAGTACTTC.

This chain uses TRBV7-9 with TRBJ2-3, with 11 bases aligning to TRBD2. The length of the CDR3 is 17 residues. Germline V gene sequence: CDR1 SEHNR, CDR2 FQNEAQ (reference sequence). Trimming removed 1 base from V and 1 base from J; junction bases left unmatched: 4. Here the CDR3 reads CASSLGTSGLRTDTQYF. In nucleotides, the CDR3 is TGTGCCAGCAGCTTAGGGACTAGCGGGCTCCGCACAGATACGCAGTATTTT.

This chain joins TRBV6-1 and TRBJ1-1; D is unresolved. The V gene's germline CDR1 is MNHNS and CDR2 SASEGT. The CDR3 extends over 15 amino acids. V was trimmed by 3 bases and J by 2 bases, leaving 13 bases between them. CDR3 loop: CASSDRREINTEAFF. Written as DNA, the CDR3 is TGTGCCAGCAGTGATCGACGGGAGATCAACACTGAAGCTTTCTTT.

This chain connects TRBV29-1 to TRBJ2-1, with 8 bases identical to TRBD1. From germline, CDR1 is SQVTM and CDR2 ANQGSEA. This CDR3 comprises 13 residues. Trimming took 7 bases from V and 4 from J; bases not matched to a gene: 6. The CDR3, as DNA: TGCAGCGCCCAGGGGGCTATTTACAATGAGCAGTTCTTC. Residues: CSAQGAIYNEQFF.

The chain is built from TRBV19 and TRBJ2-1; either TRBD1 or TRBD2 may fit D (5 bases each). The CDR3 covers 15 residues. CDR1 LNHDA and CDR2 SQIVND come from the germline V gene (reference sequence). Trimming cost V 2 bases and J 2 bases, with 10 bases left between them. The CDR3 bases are TGTGCCAGTAGTATAAATGGGGGTCCCTACAATGAGCAGTTCTTC. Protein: CASSINGGPYNEQFF.

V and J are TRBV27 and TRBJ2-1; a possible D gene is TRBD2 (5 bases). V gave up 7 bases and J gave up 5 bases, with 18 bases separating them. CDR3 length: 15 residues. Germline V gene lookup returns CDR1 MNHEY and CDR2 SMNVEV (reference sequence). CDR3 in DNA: TGTGCCAGCATCCGCCAAACGGGGTGGGACAATGAGCAGTTCTTC. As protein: CASIRQTGWDNEQFF.

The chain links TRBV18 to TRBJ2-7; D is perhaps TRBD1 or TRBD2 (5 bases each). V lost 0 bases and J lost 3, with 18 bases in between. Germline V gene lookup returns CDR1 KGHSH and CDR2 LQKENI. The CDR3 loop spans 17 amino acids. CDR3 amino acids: CASSPPKGDGVNYEQYF. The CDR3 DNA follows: TGTGCCAGCTCACCACCAAAAGGGGACGGGGTCAACTACGAGCAGTACTTC. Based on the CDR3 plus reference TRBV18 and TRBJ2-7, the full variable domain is NAGVMQNPRHLVRRRGQEARLRCSPMKGHSHVYWYRQLPEEGLKFMVYLQKENIIDESGMPKERFSAEFPKEGPSILRIQQVVRGDSAAYFCASSPPKGDGVNYEQYFGPGTRLTVT.

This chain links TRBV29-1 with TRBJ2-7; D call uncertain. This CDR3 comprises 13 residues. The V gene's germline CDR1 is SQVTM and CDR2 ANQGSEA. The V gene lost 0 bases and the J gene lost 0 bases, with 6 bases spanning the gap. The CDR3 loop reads CSVEDPSSYEQYF. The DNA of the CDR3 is TGCAGCGTTGAAGACCCGAGCTCCTACGAGCAGTACTTC.

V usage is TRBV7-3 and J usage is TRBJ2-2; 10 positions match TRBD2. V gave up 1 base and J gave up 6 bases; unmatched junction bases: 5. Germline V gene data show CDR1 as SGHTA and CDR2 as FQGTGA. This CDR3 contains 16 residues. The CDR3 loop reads CASSLKLAGGSGELFF. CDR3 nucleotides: TGTGCCAGCAGCTTAAAGTTAGCGGGAGGATCCGGGGAGCTGTTTTTT. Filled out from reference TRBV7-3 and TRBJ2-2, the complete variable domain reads GAGVSQTPSNKVTEKGKYVELRCDPISGHTALYWYRQSLGQGPEFLIYFQGTGAADDSGLPNDRFFAVRPEGSVSTLKIQRTERGDSAVYLCASSLKLAGGSGELFFGEGSRLTVL.

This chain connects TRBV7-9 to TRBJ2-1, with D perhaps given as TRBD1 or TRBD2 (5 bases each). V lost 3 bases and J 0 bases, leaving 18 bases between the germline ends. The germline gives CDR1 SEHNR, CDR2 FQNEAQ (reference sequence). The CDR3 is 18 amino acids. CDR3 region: CASSLGHSLESSYNEQFF. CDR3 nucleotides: TGTGCCAGCAGCTTGGGGCATTCACTAGAGAGCTCCTACAATGAGCAGTTCTTC.

The CDR3 region is CASSSSGQLNTEAFF. DNA for the CDR3: TGTGCCAGCAGCTCGAGCGGACAGCTGAACACTGAAGCTTTCTTT. V gene TRBV7-2 combines with J gene TRBJ1-1; the D gene is possibly TRBD1 (6 bases). V lost 4 bases and J lost 0, with 12 bases in between. This CDR3 region has 15 residues. Germline CDR1 is SGHTA and CDR2 is FQGNSA.

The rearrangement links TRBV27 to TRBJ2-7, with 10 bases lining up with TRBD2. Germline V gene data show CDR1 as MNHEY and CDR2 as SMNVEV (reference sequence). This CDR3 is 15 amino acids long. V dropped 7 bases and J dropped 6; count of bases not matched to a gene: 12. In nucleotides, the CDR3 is TGTGCCAGCACCCCAGCGGGAGGGGGCTCCCGCGAGCAGTACTTC. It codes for CASTPAGGGSREQYF.

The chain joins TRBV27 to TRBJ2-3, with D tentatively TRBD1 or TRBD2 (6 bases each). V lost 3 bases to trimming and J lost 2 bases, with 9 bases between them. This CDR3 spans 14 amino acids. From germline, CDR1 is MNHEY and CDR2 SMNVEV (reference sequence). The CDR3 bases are TGTGCCAGCAGTTTTCGGGGGCCCACAGATACGCAGTATTTT. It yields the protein CASSFRGPTDTQYF.

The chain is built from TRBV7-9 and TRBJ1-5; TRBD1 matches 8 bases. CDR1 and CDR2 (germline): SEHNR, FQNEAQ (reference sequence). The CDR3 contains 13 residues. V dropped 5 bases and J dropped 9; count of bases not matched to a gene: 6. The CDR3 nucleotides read TGTGCCAGCAGCCCGGGACAGGCTACGCCCCAGCATTTT. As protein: CASSPGQATPQHF. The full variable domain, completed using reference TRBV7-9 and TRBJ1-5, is DTGVSQNPRHKITKRGQNVTFRCDPISEHNRLYWYRQTLGQGPEFLTYFQNEAQLEKSRLLSDRFSAERPKGSFSTLEIQRTEQGDSAMYLCASSPGQATPQHFGDGTRLSIL.

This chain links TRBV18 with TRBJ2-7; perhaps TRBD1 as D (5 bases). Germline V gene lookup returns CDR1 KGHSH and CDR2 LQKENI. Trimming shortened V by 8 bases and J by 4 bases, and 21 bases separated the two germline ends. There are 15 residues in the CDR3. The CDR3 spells CASRTGQGRIYEQYF. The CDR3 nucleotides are TGTGCCAGCCGAACCGGGCAGGGAAGGATTTACGAGCAGTACTTC.

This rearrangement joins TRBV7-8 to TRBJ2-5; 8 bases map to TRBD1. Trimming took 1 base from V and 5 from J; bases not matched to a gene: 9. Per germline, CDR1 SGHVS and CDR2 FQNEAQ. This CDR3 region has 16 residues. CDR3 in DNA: TGTGCCAGCAGCTTAGTTCCAGGGGGCGTTTGGGAGACCCAGTACTTC. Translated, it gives CASSLVPGGVWETQYF.

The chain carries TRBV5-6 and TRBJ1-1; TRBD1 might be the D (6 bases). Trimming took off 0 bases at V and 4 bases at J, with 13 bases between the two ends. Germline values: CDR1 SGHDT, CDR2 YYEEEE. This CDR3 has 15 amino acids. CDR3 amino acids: CASSLGGGLSTEAFF. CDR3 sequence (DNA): TGTGCCAGCAGCTTGGGAGGGGGGCTTTCCACTGAAGCTTTCTTT.